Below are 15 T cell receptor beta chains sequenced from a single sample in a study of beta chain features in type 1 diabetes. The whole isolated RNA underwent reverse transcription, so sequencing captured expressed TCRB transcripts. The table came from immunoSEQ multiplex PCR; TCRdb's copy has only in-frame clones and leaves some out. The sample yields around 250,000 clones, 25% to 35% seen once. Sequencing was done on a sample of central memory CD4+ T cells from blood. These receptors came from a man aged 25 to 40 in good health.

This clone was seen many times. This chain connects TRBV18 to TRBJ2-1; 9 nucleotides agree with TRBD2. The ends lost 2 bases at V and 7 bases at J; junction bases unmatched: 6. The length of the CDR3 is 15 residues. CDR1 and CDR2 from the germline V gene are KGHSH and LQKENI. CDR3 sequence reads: CASSPWREGLNEQFF. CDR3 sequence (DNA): TGTGCCAGCTCACCATGGCGGGAGGGCCTGAATGAGCAGTTCTTC. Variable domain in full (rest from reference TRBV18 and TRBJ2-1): NAGVMQNPRHLVRRRGQEARLRCSPMKGHSHVYWYRQLPEEGLKFMVYLQKENIIDESGMPKERFSAEFPKEGPSILRIQQVVRGDSAAYFCASSPWREGLNEQFFGPGTRLTVL.

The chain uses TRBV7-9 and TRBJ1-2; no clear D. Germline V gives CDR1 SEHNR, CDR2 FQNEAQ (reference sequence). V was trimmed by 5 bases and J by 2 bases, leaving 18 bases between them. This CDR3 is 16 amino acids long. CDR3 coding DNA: TGTGCCAGCAGCCCCGGCGGAAAGATAAGCAACTATGGCTACACCTTC. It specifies CASSPGGKISNYGYTF. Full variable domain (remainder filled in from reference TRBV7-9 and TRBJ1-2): DTGVSQNPRHKITKRGQNVTFRCDPISEHNRLYWYRQTLGQGPEFLTYFQNEAQLEKSRLLSDRFSAERPKGSFSTLEIQRTEQGDSAMYLCASSPGGKISNYGYTFGSGTRLTVV.

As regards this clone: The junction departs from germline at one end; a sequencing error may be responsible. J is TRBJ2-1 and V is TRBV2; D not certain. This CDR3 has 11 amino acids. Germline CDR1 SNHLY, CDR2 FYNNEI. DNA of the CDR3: TGTGCCAGCAGTGGCTTGGAGTTTCTAATCTTC. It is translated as CASSGLEFLIF.

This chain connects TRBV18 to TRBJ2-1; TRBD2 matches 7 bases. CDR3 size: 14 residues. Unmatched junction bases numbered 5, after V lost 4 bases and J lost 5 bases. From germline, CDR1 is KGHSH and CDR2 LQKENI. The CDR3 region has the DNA TGTGCCAGCTCACGATCTAGCGGCGACAATGAGCAGTTCTTC. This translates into CASSRSSGDNEQFF.

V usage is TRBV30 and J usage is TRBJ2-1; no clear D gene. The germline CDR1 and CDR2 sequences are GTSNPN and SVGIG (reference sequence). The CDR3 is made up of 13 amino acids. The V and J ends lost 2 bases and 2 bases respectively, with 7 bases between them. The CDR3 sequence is CAWSRLAYNEQFF. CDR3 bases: TGTGCCTGGAGTCGACTGGCCTACAATGAGCAGTTCTTC.

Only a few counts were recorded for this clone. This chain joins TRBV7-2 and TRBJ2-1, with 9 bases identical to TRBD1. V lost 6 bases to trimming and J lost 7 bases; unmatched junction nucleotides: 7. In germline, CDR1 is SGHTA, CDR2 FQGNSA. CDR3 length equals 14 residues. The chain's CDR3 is CASRGQGRINEQFF. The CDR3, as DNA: TGTGCCAGCAGAGGACAGGGGAGGATTAATGAGCAGTTCTTC.

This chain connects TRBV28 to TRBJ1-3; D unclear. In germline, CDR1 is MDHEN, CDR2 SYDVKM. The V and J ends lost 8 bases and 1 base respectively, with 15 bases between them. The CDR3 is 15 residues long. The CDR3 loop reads CASARAEGSGNTIYF. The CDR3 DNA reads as TGTGCCAGCGCGCGGGCGGAGGGATCTGGAAACACCATATATTTT.

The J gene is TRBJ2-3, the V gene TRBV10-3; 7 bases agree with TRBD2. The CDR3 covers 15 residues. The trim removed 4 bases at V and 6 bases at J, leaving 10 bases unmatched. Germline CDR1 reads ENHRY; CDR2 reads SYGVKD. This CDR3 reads CAISGGSGSSDTQYF. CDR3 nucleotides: TGTGCCATCAGTGGGGGTAGCGGGTCAAGCGATACGCAGTATTTT.

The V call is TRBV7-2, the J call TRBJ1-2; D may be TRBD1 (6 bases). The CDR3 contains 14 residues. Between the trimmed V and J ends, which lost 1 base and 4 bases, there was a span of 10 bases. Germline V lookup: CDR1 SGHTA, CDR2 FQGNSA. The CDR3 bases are TGTGCCAGCAGCTTAGGGGAACAGGGCTATGGCTACACCTTC. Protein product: CASSLGEQGYGYTF.

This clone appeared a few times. In DNA, the CDR3 is TGTGCCAGCAGCTCCAGACAGGGAAGGCGCAATGAGCAGTTCTTC. This gives the protein CASSSRQGRRNEQFF. The V call is TRBV27, the J call TRBJ2-1; 7 bases map to TRBD1. V lost 6 bases to trimming and J lost 6 bases; unmatched junction nucleotides: 11. Germline lookup yields CDR1 MNHEY and CDR2 SMNVEV (reference sequence). This CDR3 comprises 15 residues.

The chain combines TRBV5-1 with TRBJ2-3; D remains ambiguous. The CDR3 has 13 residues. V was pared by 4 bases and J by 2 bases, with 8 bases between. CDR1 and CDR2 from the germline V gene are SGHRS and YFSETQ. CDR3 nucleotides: TGCGCCAGCAGCGGCGGACCCACAGATACGCAGTATTTT. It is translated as CASSGGPTDTQYF.

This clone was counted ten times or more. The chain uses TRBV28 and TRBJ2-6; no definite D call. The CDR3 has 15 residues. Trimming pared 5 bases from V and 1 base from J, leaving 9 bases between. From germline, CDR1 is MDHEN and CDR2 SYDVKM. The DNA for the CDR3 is TGTGCCAGCAGTGCTGTTCGGTCTGGGGCCAACGTCCTGACTTTC. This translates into CASSAVRSGANVLTF.

CDR3 coding DNA: TGCGCCAGCAGCACTCCGCGGGACGGGAGCTACGAGCAGTACTTC. This sequence encodes CASSTPRDGSYEQYF. V usage is TRBV5-1 and J usage is TRBJ2-7, with D possibly TRBD2 on 6 matching bases. CDR3 length: 15 residues. CDR1 SGHRS and CDR2 YFSETQ come from the germline V gene. Trimming left V 4 bases short and J 3 bases short, with 17 bases between.

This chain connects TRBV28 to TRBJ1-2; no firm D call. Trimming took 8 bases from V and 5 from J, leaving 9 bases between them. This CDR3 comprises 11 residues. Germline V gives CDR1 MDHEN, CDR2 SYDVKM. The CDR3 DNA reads TGTGCCAGCTACGCGGTATATGGCTACACCTTC. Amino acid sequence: CASYAVYGYTF.

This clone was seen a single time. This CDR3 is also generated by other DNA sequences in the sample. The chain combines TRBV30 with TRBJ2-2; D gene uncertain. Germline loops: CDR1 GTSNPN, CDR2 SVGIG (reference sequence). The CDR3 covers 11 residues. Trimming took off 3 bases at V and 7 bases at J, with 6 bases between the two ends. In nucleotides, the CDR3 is TGTGCCTGGAGCTGGGGCGGGGAGCTGTTTTTT. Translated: CAWSWGGELFF.